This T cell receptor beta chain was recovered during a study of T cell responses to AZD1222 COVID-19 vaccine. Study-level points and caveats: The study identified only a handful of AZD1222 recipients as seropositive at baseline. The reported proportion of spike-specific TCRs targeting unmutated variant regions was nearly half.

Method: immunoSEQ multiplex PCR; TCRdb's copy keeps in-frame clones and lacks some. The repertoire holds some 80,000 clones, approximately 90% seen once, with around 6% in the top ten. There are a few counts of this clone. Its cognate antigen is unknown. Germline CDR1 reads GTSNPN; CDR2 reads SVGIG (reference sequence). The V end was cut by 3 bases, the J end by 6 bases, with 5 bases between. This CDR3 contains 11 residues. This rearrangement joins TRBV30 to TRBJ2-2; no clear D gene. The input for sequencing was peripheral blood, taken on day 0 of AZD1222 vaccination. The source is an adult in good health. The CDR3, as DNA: TGTGCCTGGAGCGCGTCCGGGGAGCTGTTTTTT. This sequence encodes CAWSASGELFF.